This T cell receptor (beta chain) was captured in a study of shared clonotypes between healthy human individuals. Study as a whole: There were three CD4 naive, three CD4 memory, two CD8 naive and one CD8 memory plates per donor. Broader study findings: It was the non-shared clonotypes that had lower generation probabilities than clonotypes shared by all four donors. A handful of donors held about 5% of naive CD4 clonotypes in common.

The CDR3 sequence is 15 residues long. Losses at the gene ends were 6 bases for V and 3 bases for J; bases not matched to a gene: 4. Germline V gene sequence: CDR1 LNHDA, CDR2 SQIVND (reference sequence). Sorted-subset replicate PCR reactions were performed with 150 to 200 ng DNA, corresponding to roughly 30,000 T cell genomes. The repertoire was sequenced with immunoSEQ multiplex PCR; TCRdb's copy has only in-frame clones and lacks some. The table has millions of clones, approximately 94% seen once. On this clone itself: Its target is unknown.

The naive CD8 subset, CD45RO-negative cells positively selected for CCR7, excluded terminally differentiated effector memory CD45RA+ cells. The TCR comes from a man younger than 30 in good health. Source material: naive CD8+ T cells sorted from blood. The chain couples TRBV19 to TRBJ2-1, with 11 bases lining up with TRBD2. The CDR3: CASSHGLAGYNEQFF. The CDR3 nucleotides are TGTGCCAGTAGCCACGGACTAGCGGGCTACAATGAGCAGTTCTTC. The full variable domain, completed using reference TRBV19 and TRBJ2-1, is DGGITQSPKYLFRKEGQNVTLSCEQNLNHDAMYWYRQDPGQGLRLIYYSQIVNDFQKGDIAEGYSVSREKKESFPLTVTSAQKNPTAFYLCASSHGLAGYNEQFFGPGTRLTVL.